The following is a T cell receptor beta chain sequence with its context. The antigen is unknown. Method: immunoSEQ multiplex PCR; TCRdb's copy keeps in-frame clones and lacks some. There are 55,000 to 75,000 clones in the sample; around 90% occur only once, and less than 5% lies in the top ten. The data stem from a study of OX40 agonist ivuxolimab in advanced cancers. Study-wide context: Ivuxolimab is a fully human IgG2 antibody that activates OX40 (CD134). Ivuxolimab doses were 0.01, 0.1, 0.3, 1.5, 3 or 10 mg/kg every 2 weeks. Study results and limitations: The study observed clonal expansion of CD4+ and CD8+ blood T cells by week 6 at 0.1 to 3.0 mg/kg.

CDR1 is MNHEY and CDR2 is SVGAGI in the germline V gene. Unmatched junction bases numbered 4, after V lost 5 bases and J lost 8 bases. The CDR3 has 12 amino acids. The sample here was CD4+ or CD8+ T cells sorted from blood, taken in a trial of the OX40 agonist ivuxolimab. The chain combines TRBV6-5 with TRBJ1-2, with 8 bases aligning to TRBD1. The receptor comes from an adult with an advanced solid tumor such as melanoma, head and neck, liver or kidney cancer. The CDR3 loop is CASSPGGDGYTF. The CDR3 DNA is TGTGCCAGCAGTCCAGGGGGCGACGGCTACACCTTC.